This T cell receptor beta chain derives from a study of blood T cell repertoires in COVID-19. The junction had 9 bases not matched to a gene; V was cut back by 9 bases and J by 0 bases. The CDR3 has 16 residues. CDR1 and CDR2 (germline): MDHEN, SYDVKM. The protocol was immunoSEQ multiplex PCR, while the TCRdb copy is restricted to in-frame clones and leaves out a portion. The sample lists 40,000 to 50,000 clones; 90% were seen once. V is TRBV28 and J is TRBJ2-3, with 10 nucleotides matching TRBD2. The clonotype originates from a man in his 70s with active COVID-19. Sequencing input: peripheral blood. CDR3 protein: CASSHSGGPSTDTQYF. CDR3 sequence (DNA): TGTGCCAGTTCTCATAGCGGGGGGCCTAGCACAGATACGCAGTATTTT.